This record concerns one TCR beta chain sequence. This clonotype was seen only a few times. The target of this receptor is not known. Within one base of it there is no much larger clone, and no base qualities were kept. The sample comes from a study of T-cell reconstitution after alpha-beta-depleted transplantation in children (dated by TCRdb to the mid-2010s). Concerning the study at large: The study quantitatively tracked T-cell immune reconstitution after TCRalphabeta/CD19-depleted allogeneic hematopoietic cell transplantation in children using TCR repertoire profiling.

From its cysteine to its phenylalanine, the CDR3 spans 12 amino acids. Only the CDR3 DNA stays, 36 bases, in frame from base 1. V loses 2 bases, J loses 7 bases, and the germline ends lie 12 bases apart. As encoded in the germline V gene, CDR1 is SQVTM while CDR2 is ANQGSEA. Library generation was performed with PCR. TCRdb names Illumina HiSeq 2500 as the instrument used. TCR library preparation used molecular barcoding, with unique molecular identifiers applied to normalize quantification of the TCRbeta repertoire. In TCRdb, the public reads were trimmed at Q25 with fastp and aligned with MiXCR, with productive beta chains retained. Records with the same CDR3 protein are collapsed into one entry carrying the most frequent genes and DNA. Across this sample there are roughly 590,000 distinct CDR3 sequences, with around a sixth seen only once. Over 0.95% of the sample rests with the top ten.

Rearrangement joined TRBV29-1 to TRBJ2-7, with the D call perhaps TRBD1 or TRBD2, each one matching 6 bases. The sample was PBMCs from the stem cell graft donor, taken from the stem cell graft. The clonotype originates from a human donor who donated a stem cell graft to a child with acute myeloid leukemia. CDR3 region: CSVETGAREQYF. The nucleotide sequence is TGCAGCGTTGAAACGGGGGCTCGGGAGCAGTACTTC.